This T cell receptor beta chain derives from a study of blood T cells in healthy people across ages. The wider study: When template switching was applied, about one barcoded beta molecule was captured per two T cells. Study conclusions and caveats: Naive CD4+ cells and diversity were both higher in long-lived donors than in aged donors. Getting older went along with TCR beta diversity per million T cells dropping roughly linearly. As naive T cell percentage varied, TCR beta diversity correlated strongly with it.

This clonotype has a single count. The antigen is not known. CDR1 and CDR2 (germline): MNHEY, SVGEGT. The CDR3 extends over 15 amino acids. Trimming at V came to 6 bases and at J to 5 bases, leaving 8 bases not matched to a gene. A second PCR of 7 to 11 cycles used a sample-barcoded 5' primer and a J-beta primer mix. TCRdb recomputed calls from the 5' RACE reads with MiXCR, one row per CDR3 protein. The sample lists approximately 1.5 million distinct CDR3 sequences, 40% to 45% occurring once. The receptor was derived from a young woman in good health. Sequencing used blood. The genes are TRBV6-2 or TRBV6-3 and TRBJ2-3; TRBD1 agrees at 10 bases. The CDR3 DNA reads as TGTGCCAGCAGAGTCCCGGGACAGGGGAAAGATACGCAGTATTTT. This encodes CASRVPGQGKDTQYF.